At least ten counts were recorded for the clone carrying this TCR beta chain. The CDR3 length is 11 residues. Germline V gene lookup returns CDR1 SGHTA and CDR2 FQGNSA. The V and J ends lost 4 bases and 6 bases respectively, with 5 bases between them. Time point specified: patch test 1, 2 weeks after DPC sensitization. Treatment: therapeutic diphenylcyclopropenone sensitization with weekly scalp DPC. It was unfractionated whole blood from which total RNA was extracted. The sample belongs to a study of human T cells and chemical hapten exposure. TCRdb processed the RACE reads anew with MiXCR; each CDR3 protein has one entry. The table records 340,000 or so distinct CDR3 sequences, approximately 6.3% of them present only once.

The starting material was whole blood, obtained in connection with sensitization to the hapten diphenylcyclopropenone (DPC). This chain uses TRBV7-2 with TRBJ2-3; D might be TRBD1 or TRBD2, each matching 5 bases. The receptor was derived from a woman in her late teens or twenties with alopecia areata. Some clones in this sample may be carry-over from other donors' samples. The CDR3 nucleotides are TGTGCCAGCAGCTGGGGGGATACGCAGTATTTT. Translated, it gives CASSWGDTQYF.